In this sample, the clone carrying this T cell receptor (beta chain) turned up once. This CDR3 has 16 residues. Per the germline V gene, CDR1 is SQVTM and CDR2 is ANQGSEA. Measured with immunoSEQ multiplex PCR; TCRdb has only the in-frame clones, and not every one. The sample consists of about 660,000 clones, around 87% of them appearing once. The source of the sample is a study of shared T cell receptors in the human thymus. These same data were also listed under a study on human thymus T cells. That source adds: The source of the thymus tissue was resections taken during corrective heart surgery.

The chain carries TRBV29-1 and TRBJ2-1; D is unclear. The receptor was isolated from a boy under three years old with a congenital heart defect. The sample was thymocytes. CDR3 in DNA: TGCTCAATCCGCGGCCAGTCGCAGATACTCTACAATGAGCAGTTCTTC. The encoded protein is CSIRGQSQILYNEQFF.